These 13 T cell receptor beta chains share one sample of origin, sequenced in a study of blood T cell repertoires in COVID-19. Data came from immunoSEQ multiplex PCR; TCRdb stores just in-frame clones and leaves some out. The sample contains fewer than 400,000 clones, around 85% of which appear only once. The sample consisted of peripheral blood. These receptors were obtained from a woman between 18 and 29 years old with acute or convalescent COVID-19.

The V gene is TRBV6-8, the J gene TRBJ1-5; D gene unclear. The CDR3 consists of 17 residues. With 0 bases removed from V and 0 bases from J, the gap between germline ends came to 12 bases. Germline-derived CDR1 and CDR2 are MNHGY and SAAAGT. This CDR3 reads CASSYSPTHHSNQPQHF. DNA for the CDR3: TGTGCCAGCAGTTACTCCCCCACACACCATAGCAATCAGCCCCAGCATTTT.

J is TRBJ2-2 and V is TRBV7-6; 8 positions match TRBD2. The CDR3 is 16 amino acids. Germline-derived CDR1 and CDR2 are SGHVS and FNYEAQ. J lost 6 bases, V lost 1 base, and 7 bases had no gene match. For the CDR3, the DNA is TGTGCCAGCAGCTTAGAAGGACTAGCTATAGCCGGGGAGCTGTTTTTT. Residues: CASSLEGLAIAGELFF.

This chain joins TRBV5-1 and TRBJ2-5; a possible D gene is TRBD2 (5 bases). V was clipped by 0 bases and J by 2 bases, with 14 bases between them. CDR1 is SGHRS and CDR2 is YFSETQ in the germline V gene. CDR3 length: 16 amino acids. In DNA form, the CDR3 reads TGCGCCAGCAGCTTGGGAGGACTCCCAGAGCAAGAGACCCAGTACTTC. Its translation is CASSLGGLPEQETQYF.

The chain links TRBV27 to TRBJ1-3; 7 bases line up with TRBD1. V lost 2 bases, J lost 2 bases, and 0 bases stayed unmatched. This CDR3 comprises 14 residues. Germline CDR1 MNHEY, CDR2 SMNVEV (reference sequence). The CDR3 bases are TGTGCCAGCAGTTTAACAGGGGCTGGAAACACCATATATTTT. This encodes CASSLTGAGNTIYF.

The V and J genes are TRBV6-5 and TRBJ1-2, with a tentative D call TRBD1 (5 bases). The CDR3 totals 14 residues. V dropped 4 bases and J dropped 4 bases, with 13 bases sitting between them. The germline V gene encodes CDR1 MNHEY and CDR2 SVGAGI. The CDR3 coding sequence is TGTGCCAGCAGTTCGGGGGATTTCGTCTATGGCTACACCTTC. This sequence encodes CASSSGDFVYGYTF.

The rearrangement joins TRBV4-1 to TRBJ2-3; the D gene is possibly TRBD2 (6 bases). Trimming left V 1 base short and J 2 bases short, with 16 bases between. This CDR3 contains 17 residues. Germline V gene sequence: CDR1 MGHRA, CDR2 YSYEKL. The CDR3 region has the DNA TGCGCCAGCAGCCAAGTAATTAGCGGAGGACACACAGATACGCAGTATTTT. Translating it yields CASSQVISGGHTDTQYF.

The chain has TRBV19 and TRBJ1-2, with D maybe TRBD1 (5 bases). Per the germline V gene, CDR1 is LNHDA and CDR2 is SQIVND (reference sequence). Trimming removed 5 bases from V and 1 base from J, with 17 bases in between. The CDR3 consists of 16 residues. The CDR3 nucleotides read TGTGCCAGTAGTTCACGAGTTAGGGGAAATAACTATGGCTACACCTTC. Amino acids: CASSSRVRGNNYGYTF. The full variable domain, its missing parts supplied by reference TRBV19 and TRBJ1-2, is DGGITQSPKYLFRKEGQNVTLSCEQNLNHDAMYWYRQDPGQGLRLIYYSQIVNDFQKGDIAEGYSVSREKKESFPLTVTSAQKNPTAFYLCASSSRVRGNNYGYTFGSGTRLTVV.

The genes are TRBV24-1 and TRBJ2-5; 7 nucleotides agree with TRBD2. CDR3 length: 15 residues. Germline loops: CDR1 KGHDR, CDR2 SFDVKD. V shed 1 base, J shed 4 bases, and the junction held 5 bases outside the gene matches. The CDR3 loop reads CATSDFGLEGETQYF. In DNA form, the CDR3 reads TGTGCCACCAGTGATTTTGGACTAGAAGGAGAGACCCAGTACTTC.

This sequence joins TRBV28 and TRBJ1-5, with a weak D call TRBD1 (5 bases). CDR1 is MDHEN and CDR2 is SYDVKM in the germline V gene. Trimming took off 9 bases at V and 6 bases at J, with 15 bases between the two ends. The CDR3 is 13 amino acids. CDR3 sequence: CASRPSGGQPQHF. The CDR3, as DNA: TGTGCCAGTCGCCCCTCGGGGGGTCAGCCCCAGCATTTT.

This rearrangement joins TRBV28 to TRBJ1-4; 11 positions agree with TRBD1. The CDR3 runs 14 residues. Germline V gene lookup returns CDR1 MDHEN and CDR2 SYDVKM. With 4 bases clipped from V and 9 bases from J, the junction kept 4 bases outside the gene matches. The CDR3 sequence: CASSSGQGAKKLFF. The CDR3 nucleotides read TGTGCCAGCAGTTCCGGACAGGGGGCGAAAAAACTGTTTTTT.

This chain joins TRBV5-4 and TRBJ1-3, with D perhaps matching TRBD1 (6 bases). CDR1 is SGHNT, CDR2 YYREEE, per germline (reference sequence). The CDR3 runs 14 residues. Trimming pared 6 bases from V and 4 bases from J, leaving 14 bases between. The CDR3 loop is CASNTQGLGNTIYF. The CDR3 region has the DNA TGTGCCAGCAATACGCAGGGGTTAGGAAACACCATATATTTT. Drawing the rest from reference TRBV5-4 and TRBJ1-3, the complete variable domain is ETGVTQSPTHLIKTRGQQVTLRCSSQSGHNTVSWYQQALGQGPQFIFQYYREEENGRGNFPPRFSGLQFPNYSSELNVNALELDDSALYLCASNTQGLGNTIYFGEGSWLTVV.

This chain links TRBV7-9 with TRBJ1-1, with 10 bases fitting TRBD1. V trimming: 4 bases; J trimming: 5 bases; junction bases outside the gene matches: 10. Germline-derived CDR1 and CDR2 are SEHNR and FQNEAQ (reference sequence). This CDR3 has 16 residues. CDR3 nucleotide sequence: TGTGCCAGCAGCTCCACGACAGGGGGCAGGCGTACTGAAGCTTTCTTT. Protein product: CASSSTTGGRRTEAFF.

The rearrangement joins TRBV19 to TRBJ1-1; no clear D gene. Trimming cost V 3 bases and J 1 base, with 15 bases left between them. Looked up from germline, CDR1 is LNHDA and CDR2 is SQIVND (reference sequence). CDR3 length: 16 amino acids. CDR3 nucleotides: TGTGCCAGTAGTATTTGGTTCGGCGGGTCGAACACTGAAGCTTTCTTT. It codes for CASSIWFGGSNTEAFF.